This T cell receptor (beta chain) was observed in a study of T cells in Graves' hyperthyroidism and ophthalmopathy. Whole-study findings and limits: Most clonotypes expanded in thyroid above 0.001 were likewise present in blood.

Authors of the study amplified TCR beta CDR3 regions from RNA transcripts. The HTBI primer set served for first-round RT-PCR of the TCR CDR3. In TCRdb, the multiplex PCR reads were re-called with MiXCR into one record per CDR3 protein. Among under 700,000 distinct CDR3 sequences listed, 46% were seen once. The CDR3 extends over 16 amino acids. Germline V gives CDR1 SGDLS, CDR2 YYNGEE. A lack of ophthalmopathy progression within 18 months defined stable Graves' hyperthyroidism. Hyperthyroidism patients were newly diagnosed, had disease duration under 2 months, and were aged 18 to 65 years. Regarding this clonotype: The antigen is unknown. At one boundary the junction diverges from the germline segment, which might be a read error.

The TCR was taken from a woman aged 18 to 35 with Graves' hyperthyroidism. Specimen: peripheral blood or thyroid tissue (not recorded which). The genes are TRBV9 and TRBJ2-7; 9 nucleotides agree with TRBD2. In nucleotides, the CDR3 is TGTGCCAGCAGCGCGCGACTAGCGGAGCCTTTCTACGGGCAGTACTTC. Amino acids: CASSARLAEPFYGQYF.